This note documents a single T cell receptor (beta chain) sequence. This specimen comes from a study of T cell changes during pregnancy in multiple sclerosis. Measured with immunoSEQ multiplex PCR; TCRdb has only the in-frame clones, and not every one. The table lists over 40,000 clones, about 88% of them singletons. V gave up 6 bases and J gave up 5 bases, with 16 bases separating them. Germline loops: CDR1 SQVTM, CDR2 ANQGSEA. The CDR3 totals 13 residues. The V gene is TRBV29-1, the J gene TRBJ1-1; perhaps TRBD1 as D (5 bases). The sequences come from CD4+ T cells from peripheral blood mononuclear cells, collected in the second trimester of pregnancy. This receptor was identified in a female donor with multiple sclerosis, enrolled in a pregnancy study. The CDR3 DNA reads as TGCAGCGTGGGAGGGGCGGTGAGAACTGAAGCTTTCTTT. This encodes CSVGGAVRTEAFF.